This T cell receptor beta chain is from a study of regulatory T cells in long-lasting Graves disease. Noted time point: newly diagnosed GD, antithyroid drugs for less than 3 months. PBMC-derived RNA was used for the TCR library. An approximately 10-milliliter sample of peripheral blood was drawn into EDTA tubes. TCR beta libraries were built with iRepertoire HTBI primers and Arm-PCR of CDR3 regions. One entry per CDR3 protein results from TCRdb running MiXCR on the multiplex PCR reads. Of approximately 560,000 distinct CDR3 sequences listed, about 16% are singletons. The germline V gene encodes CDR1 SEHNR and CDR2 FQNEAQ (reference sequence). The CDR3 has 14 residues. The V end was cut by 3 bases, the J end by 6 bases, with 15 bases between. This sample was also put to use in a study of T cells in Graves' hyperthyroidism and ophthalmopathy. That study reports: HTBI primers were the set used in a first-round RT-PCR of the TCR CDR3. The model forecast ophthalmopathy, anticipating it by a median roughly 6.5 months before onset.

This TCR was recovered from a man aged 18 to 30 with Graves disease. Material: peripheral blood mononuclear cells (PBMCs), obtained at new diagnosis, from a patient treated with antithyroid drugs. The chain is built from TRBV7-9 and TRBJ2-7; possible D gene TRBD2, 6 bases. CDR3 residues: CASSLGGLAVEQYF. In DNA form, the CDR3 reads TGTGCCAGCAGCTTGGGGGGTTTAGCAGTCGAGCAGTACTTC. The variable domain in full, with the rest retrieved from reference TRBV7-9 and TRBJ2-7, is DTGVSQNPRHKITKRGQNVTFRCDPISEHNRLYWYRQTLGQGPEFLTYFQNEAQLEKSRLLSDRFSAERPKGSFSTLEIQRTEQGDSAMYLCASSLGGLAVEQYFGPGTRLTVT.